This T cell receptor (beta chain) was captured in a study of T cell responses to AZD1222 COVID-19 vaccine. Across the whole study: Second doses were pooled across both intervals (about 4 or about 12 weeks). Study-wide results and limits: Repertoires were obtained solely post-peak T cell response. Only 5 or 6 AZD1222 recipients were seropositive at baseline.

In the case of this clone: What it binds is unknown.

The CDR3 sequence is 15 residues long. V was pared by 4 bases and J by 3 bases, with 5 bases of the junction left unmatched. CDR1 and CDR2 (germline): SGHNT, YENEEA. Generated by immunoSEQ multiplex PCR, the TCRdb table keeps only in-frame clones and is missing some. Here the sample spans about 110,000 clones, more than 70% being singletons. Sequencing used peripheral blood, obtained on day 0 of AZD1222 vaccination. This receptor was obtained from an adult in good health. V and J are TRBV11-3 and TRBJ1-2, with TRBD1 matching over 10 bases. The CDR3 spells CASSSIGQGDYGYTF. CDR3 sequence (DNA): TGTGCCAGCAGCTCGATAGGACAGGGGGACTATGGCTACACCTTC. Full variable domain (remainder filled in from reference TRBV11-3 and TRBJ1-2): EAGVVQSPRYKIIEKKQPVAFWCNPISGHNTLYWYLQNLGQGPELLIRYENEEAVDDSQLPKDRFSAERLKGVDSTLKIQPAELGDSAVYLCASSSIGQGDYGYTFGSGTRLTVV.